The present entry profiles one T cell receptor (beta chain) with its context. Its antigen is unknown. The entry originates in a study of shared clonotypes between healthy human individuals. Study summary: Each donor's CD8 memory used one plate, CD8 naive two, each CD4 subset three. Findings and limits, study-wide: Measured sharing among donors was expected to vary with sequencing depth. Non-shared clonotypes had lower generation probabilities than those shared by all four donors. Rarefaction gave evidence that sorted-subset sequencing remained incomplete despite large depth.

The CDR3 spans 13 residues. The V and J ends lost 5 bases and 4 bases respectively, with 9 bases between them. Germline V gives CDR1 SGHTA, CDR2 FQGNSA. Using immunoSEQ multiplex PCR, the repertoire was profiled, and TCRdb retains in-frame clones only, with some absent. The sample has about 1.1 million clones; around 82% are singletons. The TCR was taken from a man younger than 35 in good health. Some clones in this sample may be carry-over from other donors' samples. The rearrangement joins TRBV7-2 to TRBJ2-1; D is possibly TRBD2 (6 bases). Sequenced sample: memory CD4+ T cells from PBMCs. This sample's subset: CD45RA-negative fraction. CDR3 nucleotides: TGTGCCAGCAGCCGGGGGATGTACAATGAGCAGTTCTTC. It specifies CASSRGMYNEQFF.